The present entry profiles one T cell receptor (beta chain) with its context. Antigen unknown. The data derive from a study of T cell responses to AZD1222 COVID-19 vaccine. Whole-study results and caveats: Unmutated variant regions are reportedly the target of nearly half of TCRs that are spike-specific.

V was pared by 0 bases and J by 0 bases, with 6 bases between. Germline V gives CDR1 SGHNT, CDR2 YYREEE (reference sequence). The CDR3 consists of 15 residues. Repertoires were generated with immunoSEQ multiplex PCR, while TCRdb's copy carries only in-frame clones and drops some. In the table there are 130,000 or so clones, more than 70% of which are singletons. J is TRBJ2-2 and V is TRBV5-4; D is ambiguous. This receptor was identified in an adult in good health. The material sequenced was peripheral blood, taken on day 0 of AZD1222 vaccination. CDR3 coding DNA: TGTGCCAGCAGCTTGGAAGTGGCGAACACCGGGGAGCTGTTTTTT. Protein sequence: CASSLEVANTGELFF.